The 6 T cell receptor beta chains below come from one sample, sequenced in a study of blood T cells in healthy people across ages (dated by TCRdb to the mid-2010s). Libraries were made using 5' RACE. The reads were generated on an Illumina HiSeq 2500. A second roughly 6 to 12 cycle PCR used a sample-barcoded 5' primer and a J-beta primer mix. The public reads were reprocessed in TCRdb via fastp at Q25 and MiXCR, keeping in-frame beta chains. Rows are combined by CDR3 protein, so each entry shows the most common genes and DNA. The table for this sample lists roughly 1.7 million distinct CDR3 sequences; 30% to 40% of them were counted only once. The biggest ten clones account for approximately 10% of the sample. Sequenced sample: blood. These receptors were obtained from a woman aged 25 to 45 in good health.

This clonotype was seen only a few times. The V gene is TRBV28, the J gene TRBJ2-3; 11 nucleotides agree with TRBD2. The CDR3 length is 15 residues. Per the germline V gene, CDR1 is MDHEN and CDR2 is SYDVKM. V shed 6 bases, J shed 5 bases, and the junction held 7 bases outside the gene matches. CDR3 DNA sequence: TGTGCCAGCAGCATTAGCGGGAGGGCCTTAGATACGCAGTATTTT. This sequence encodes CASSISGRALDTQYF.

The V call is TRBV27, the J call TRBJ1-2, with D tentatively TRBD1 (6 bases). The CDR3 runs 16 residues. Trimming took 1 base from V and 0 from J, leaving 12 bases between them. Germline V gene sequence: CDR1 MNHEY, CDR2 SMNVEV (reference sequence). CDR3 nucleotides: TGTGCCAGCAGTTTATTGGGCAGACAGGCTAACTATGGCTACACCTTC. This codes for CASSLLGRQANYGYTF.

This clonotype turned up a few times. The CDR3 reads CASSSRGGQGPNNSPLHF. In nucleotides, the CDR3 is TGTGCCAGCAGCTCGAGGGGGGGACAGGGGCCTAATAATTCACCCCTCCACTTT. This sequence joins TRBV11-2 and TRBJ1-6; 10 bases agree with TRBD1. The germline V gene has CDR1 SGHAT and CDR2 FQNNGV. This CDR3 has 18 residues. V gave up 4 bases and J gave up 5 bases; unmatched junction bases: 11.

This clonotype occurred a few times. V usage is TRBV11-2 and J usage is TRBJ2-3; D is perhaps TRBD2 (7 bases). The CDR3 runs to 15 residues. Germline V gene data show CDR1 as SGHAT and CDR2 as FQNNGV. V lost 1 base to trimming and J lost 10 bases, with 18 bases between them. The CDR3 DNA follows: TGTGCCAGCAGCTTAGTCCCGGGGGGCCTAGCGCCGCAGTATTTT. It specifies CASSLVPGGLAPQYF.

This clonotype was counted a few times. The chain uses TRBV20-1 and TRBJ2-3; 11 nucleotides match TRBD2. The CDR3 is 15 residues long. The germline V gene encodes CDR1 DFQATT and CDR2 SNEGSKA (reference sequence). V was clipped by 6 bases and J by 5 bases; unmatched bases: 10. CDR3 protein: CSASGLAASGDTQYF. Here the CDR3 DNA reads TGCAGTGCCTCGGGACTAGCGGCCTCAGGAGATACGCAGTATTTT.

This chain connects TRBV7-2 to TRBJ2-1; no clear D. V was pared by 2 bases and J by 9 bases, with 8 bases between. CDR1 and CDR2 from the germline V gene are SGHTA and FQGNSA. The CDR3 is 12 amino acids. CDR3 DNA: TGTGCCAGCAGCTTAATTTCCCCTGAGCAGTTCTTC. This sequence encodes CASSLISPEQFF.